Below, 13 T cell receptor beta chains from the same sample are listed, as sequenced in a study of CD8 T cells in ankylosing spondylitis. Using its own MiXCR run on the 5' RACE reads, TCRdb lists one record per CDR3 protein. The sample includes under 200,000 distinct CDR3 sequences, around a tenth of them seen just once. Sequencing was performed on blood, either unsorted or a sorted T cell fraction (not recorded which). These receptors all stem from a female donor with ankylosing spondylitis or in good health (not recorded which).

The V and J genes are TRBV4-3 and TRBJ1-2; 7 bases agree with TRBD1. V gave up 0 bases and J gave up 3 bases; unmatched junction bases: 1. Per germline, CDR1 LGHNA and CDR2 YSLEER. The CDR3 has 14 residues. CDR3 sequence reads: CASSQDTGDYGYTF. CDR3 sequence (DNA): TGCGCCAGCAGCCAAGACACAGGGGACTATGGCTACACCTTC.

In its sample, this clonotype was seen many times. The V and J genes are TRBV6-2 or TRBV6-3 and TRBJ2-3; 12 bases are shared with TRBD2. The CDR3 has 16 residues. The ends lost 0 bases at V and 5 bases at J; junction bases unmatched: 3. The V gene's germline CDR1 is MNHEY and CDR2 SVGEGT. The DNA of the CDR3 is TGTGCCAGCAGTTACTCACTAGCGGGAGGTTTAGATACGCAGTATTTT. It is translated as CASSYSLAGGLDTQYF.

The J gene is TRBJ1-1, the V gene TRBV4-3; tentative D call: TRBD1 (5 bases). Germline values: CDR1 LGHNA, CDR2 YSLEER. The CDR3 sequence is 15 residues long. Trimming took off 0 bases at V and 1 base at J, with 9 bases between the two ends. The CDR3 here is CASSQDGRGNTEAFF. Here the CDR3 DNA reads TGCGCCAGCAGCCAAGATGGAAGGGGGAACACTGAAGCTTTCTTT.

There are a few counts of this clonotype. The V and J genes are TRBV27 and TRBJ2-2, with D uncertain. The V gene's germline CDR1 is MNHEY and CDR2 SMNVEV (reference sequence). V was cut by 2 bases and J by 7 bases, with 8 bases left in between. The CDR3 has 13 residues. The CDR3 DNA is TGTGCCAGCAGTTTAATTGTTGGCGGGGAGCTGTTTTTT. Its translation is CASSLIVGGELFF.

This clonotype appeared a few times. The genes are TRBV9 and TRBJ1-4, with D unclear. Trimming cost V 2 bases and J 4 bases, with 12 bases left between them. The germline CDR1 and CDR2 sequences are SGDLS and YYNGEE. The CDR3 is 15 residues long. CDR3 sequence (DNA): TGTGCCAGCAGCGTGGGAGGGTCAAATAATGAAAAACTGTTTTTT. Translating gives CASSVGGSNNEKLFF.

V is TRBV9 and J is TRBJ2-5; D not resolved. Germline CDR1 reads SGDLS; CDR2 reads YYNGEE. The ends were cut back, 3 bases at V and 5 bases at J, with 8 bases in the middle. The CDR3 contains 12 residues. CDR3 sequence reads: CASSGERETQYF. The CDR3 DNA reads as TGTGCCAGCAGCGGGGAAAGGGAGACCCAGTACTTC.

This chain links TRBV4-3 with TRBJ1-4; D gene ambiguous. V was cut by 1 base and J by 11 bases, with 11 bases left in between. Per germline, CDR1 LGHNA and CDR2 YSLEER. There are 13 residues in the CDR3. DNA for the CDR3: TGCGCCAGCAGCCAAGGGACCCCTGGGAAACTGTTTTTT. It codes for CASSQGTPGKLFF.

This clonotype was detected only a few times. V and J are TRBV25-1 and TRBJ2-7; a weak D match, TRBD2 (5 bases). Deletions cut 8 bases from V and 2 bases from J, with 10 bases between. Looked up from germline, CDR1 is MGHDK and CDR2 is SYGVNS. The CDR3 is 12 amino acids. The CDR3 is CASAGVAYEQYF. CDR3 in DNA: TGTGCCAGCGCCGGGGTCGCCTACGAGCAGTACTTC.

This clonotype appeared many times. This CDR3 reads CASSFSAGEKLFF. As DNA, the CDR3 is TGTGCCAGCAGCTTCTCGGCGGGAGAAAAACTGTTTTTT. The rearrangement uses TRBV7-9 and TRBJ1-4; D is unclear. This CDR3 is built from 13 residues. Trimming left V 3 bases short and J 8 bases short, with 10 bases between. Germline V CDR1 and CDR2: SEHNR, FQNEAQ (reference sequence).

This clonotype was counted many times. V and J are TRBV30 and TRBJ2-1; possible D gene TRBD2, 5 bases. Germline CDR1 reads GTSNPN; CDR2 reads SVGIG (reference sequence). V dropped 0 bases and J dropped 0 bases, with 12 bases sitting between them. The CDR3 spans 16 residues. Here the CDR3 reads CAWSVRGLSSYNEQFF. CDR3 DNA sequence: TGTGCCTGGAGTGTACGAGGGTTAAGCTCCTACAATGAGCAGTTCTTC.

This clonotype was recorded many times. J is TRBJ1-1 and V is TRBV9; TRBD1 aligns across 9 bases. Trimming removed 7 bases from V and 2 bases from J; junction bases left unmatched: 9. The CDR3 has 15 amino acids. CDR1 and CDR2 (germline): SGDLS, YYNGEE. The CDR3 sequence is CASSSPGQGNTEAFF. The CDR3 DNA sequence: TGTGCCAGCTCAAGCCCGGGACAGGGAAACACTGAAGCTTTCTTT.

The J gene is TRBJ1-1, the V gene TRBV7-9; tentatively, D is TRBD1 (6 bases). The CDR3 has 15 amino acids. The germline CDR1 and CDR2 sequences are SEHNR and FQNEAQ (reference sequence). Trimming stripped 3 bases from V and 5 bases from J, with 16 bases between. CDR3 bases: TGTGCCAGCAGCTTTCTTCGGGGGGCGGGGACTGAAGCTTTCTTT. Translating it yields CASSFLRGAGTEAFF.

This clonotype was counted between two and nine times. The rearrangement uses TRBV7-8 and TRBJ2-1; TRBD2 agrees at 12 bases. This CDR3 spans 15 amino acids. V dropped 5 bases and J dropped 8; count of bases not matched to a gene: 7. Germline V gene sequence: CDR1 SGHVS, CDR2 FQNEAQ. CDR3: CASSLGLAGMYEQFF. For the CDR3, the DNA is TGTGCCAGCAGCCTGGGACTAGCGGGCATGTATGAGCAGTTCTTC.